The rows below give T cell receptor beta chains drawn from one sample of a study of T cell changes during pregnancy in multiple sclerosis. Libraries were prepared by immunoSEQ multiplex PCR; TCRdb keeps only in-frame clonotypes and omits some of them. The sample yields tens of thousands of clones, more than 75% seen once. This sample comprised CD8+ T cells from peripheral blood mononuclear cells, obtained after pregnancy. These receptors came from a female donor in good health, enrolled as a control in a pregnancy study. CDR3s include the opening cysteine and the closing phenylalanine or tryptophan. Size is stated for part of the rows, as once, few or many counts, or as a class when the clone is expanded.

clone size: -
V gene: TRBV16
J gene: TRBJ2-5
CDR3 protein: CASSQSPGQETQYF

clone size: -
V gene: TRBV27
J gene: TRBJ1-2
CDR3 protein: CASSFSRGDGYTF

clone size: once
V gene: TRBV6-5
J gene: TRBJ1-2
CDR3 protein: CASTYGGLDNYGYTF

clone size: -
V gene: TRBV11-2
J gene: TRBJ2-7
CDR3 protein: CASSFGDSSYEQYF

clone size: -
V gene: TRBV7-9
J gene: TRBJ2-7
CDR3 protein: CASSSRDRAYEQYF

clone size: -
V gene: TRBV5-6
J gene: TRBJ1-2
CDR3 protein: CASSWGDRPYGYTF

clone size: -
V gene: TRBV5-4
J gene: TRBJ2-1
CDR3 protein: CASSGTSSDEQFF

clone size: -
V gene: TRBV28
J gene: TRBJ2-3
CDR3 protein: CASSFLPAGGSTDTQYF

clone size: once
V gene: TRBV19
J gene: TRBJ1-2
CDR3 protein: CAVRDSFYTF

clone size: once
V gene: TRBV9
J gene: TRBJ2-7
CDR3 protein: CASSVEDRGYEQYF

clone size: -
V gene: TRBV5-5
J gene: TRBJ2-7
CDR3 protein: CASSLWASVYEQYF

clone size: -
V gene: TRBV29-1
J gene: TRBJ2-1
CDR3 protein: CSVVGLAVTYNEQFF

clone size: -
V gene: TRBV7-6
J gene: TRBJ2-1
CDR3 protein: CASSLAALGSYNEQFF

clone size: -
V gene: TRBV20-1
J gene: TRBJ2-1
CDR3 protein: CSATDRMEQFF

clone size: -
V gene: TRBV7-9
J gene: TRBJ2-7
CDR3 protein: CASSSQGEQYF

clone size: -
V gene: TRBV16
J gene: TRBJ1-1
CDR3 protein: CASILAEINTEAFF

clone size: -
V gene: TRBV7-2
J gene: TRBJ2-3
CDR3 protein: CASSHLRADTQYF

clone size: -
V gene: TRBV6-5
J gene: TRBJ2-7
CDR3 protein: CASSQRSSYEQYF

clone size: -
V gene: TRBV7-3
J gene: TRBJ2-2
CDR3 protein: CASSSGTGELFF

clone size: -
V gene: TRBV16
J gene: TRBJ2-5
CDR3 protein: CASSPGGGEETQYF

clone size: once
V gene: TRBV13
J gene: TRBJ1-1
CDR3 protein: CASSPQGGTEAFF

clone size: -
V gene: TRBV19
J gene: TRBJ2-7
CDR3 protein: CASSIKVAQIPYEQYF

clone size: -
V gene: TRBV4-3
J gene: TRBJ2-6
CDR3 protein: CASSQSEGAGSGANVLTF

clone size: -
V gene: TRBV28
J gene: TRBJ1-3
CDR3 protein: CASSLPLDGFGSGNTIYF

clone size: -
V gene: TRBV6-5
J gene: TRBJ2-7
CDR3 protein: CASSYSTVYGQYF

clone size: -
V gene: TRBV7-7
J gene: TRBJ1-1
CDR3 protein: CASSFSQSTEAFF

clone size: -
V gene: TRBV30
J gene: TRBJ2-7
CDR3 protein: CAWSRGTGRVEQYF

clone size: once
V gene: TRBV30
J gene: TRBJ2-5
CDR3 protein: CAWSVLGLAGGTQYF

clone size: -
V gene: TRBV7-8
J gene: TRBJ1-2
CDR3 protein: CASSAKDTTRYGYTF

clone size: -
V gene: TRBV6-1
J gene: TRBJ1-1
CDR3 protein: CASTEIGGGTEAFF

clone size: -
V gene: TRBV5-1
J gene: TRBJ2-3
CDR3 protein: CASSPGTLITDTQYF

clone size: -
V gene: TRBV5-6
J gene: TRBJ2-2
CDR3 protein: CASSFSGGSTGELFF

clone size: -
V gene: TRBV4-3
J gene: TRBJ1-5
CDR3 protein: CASSHLAGEGQPQHF

clone size: -
V gene: TRBV12-2
J gene: TRBJ1-4
CDR3 protein: CASRLDRGGEKLFF

clone size: -
V gene: TRBV5-1
J gene: TRBJ2-7
CDR3 protein: CASSSPGQGYYEQYF

clone size: -
V gene: TRBV7-9
J gene: TRBJ1-1
CDR3 protein: CASSLAPVVKAFF

clone size: -
V gene: TRBV4-2
J gene: TRBJ2-2
CDR3 protein: CASSHRTGSTGELFF

clone size: -
V gene: TRBV5-1
J gene: TRBJ2-7
CDR3 protein: CASSLGTDLEQYF

clone size: -
V gene: TRBV5-6
J gene: TRBJ2-5
CDR3 protein: CASSYSDPRGETQYF

clone size: -
V gene: TRBV11-2
J gene: TRBJ1-1
CDR3 protein: CASSPGLGVLGEAFF